This TCR beta chain was profiled in a study of T cell responses to AZD1222 COVID-19 vaccine. The CDR3 is 16 residues long. Unmatched junction bases numbered 13, after V lost 8 bases and J lost 4 bases. Germline CDR1 is SEHNR and CDR2 is FQNEAQ (reference sequence). TCRdb's table, derived via immunoSEQ multiplex PCR, lists solely in-frame clones and lacks some. This sample has around 140,000 clones, with 90% to 95% found just once. The TCR comes from an adult in good health. Sequencing was performed on peripheral blood, taken on day 0 of AZD1222 vaccination. The rearrangement links TRBV7-9 to TRBJ2-1; 8 nucleotides line up with TRBD2. The CDR3 protein is CASFTWTSRSYNEQFF. CDR3 nucleotide sequence: TGTGCCAGCTTCACCTGGACTAGCAGAAGTTACAATGAGCAGTTCTTC.